This T cell receptor (beta chain) was captured in a study of CD8+ T cells in alopecia areata. Indicated treatment: oral pan-JAK inhibitor, 5-10 mg twice daily. From germline, CDR1 is MNHNS and CDR2 SASEGT. After removal of 1 base from V and 6 bases from J, the junction contained 5 bases not matched to a gene. This CDR3 has 15 amino acids. Study results and limitations: Researchers say the link of baseline CD8+ expansion to response remains uncertain, with one nonresponder.

cDNA prepared by RNA extraction and subsequent reverse transcription served as the template for sequencing. Repertoires were generated with immunoSEQ multiplex PCR, while TCRdb's copy carries only in-frame clones and drops some. The sample yields about 200,000 clones, more than 30% seen once. Turning to this clone: The antigen is undetermined.

This clonotype was obtained from a human donor with alopecia areata. The sample in question was CD4+ T cells sorted from blood, obtained at approximately week 31, from a patient treated with tofacitinib. The V gene is TRBV6-1, the J gene TRBJ2-3; 9 positions agree with TRBD2. The CDR3 DNA is TGTGCCAGCAGTGAAGTGCGGGAGGGCCGGGATACGCAGTATTTT. Its translation: CASSEVREGRDTQYF.